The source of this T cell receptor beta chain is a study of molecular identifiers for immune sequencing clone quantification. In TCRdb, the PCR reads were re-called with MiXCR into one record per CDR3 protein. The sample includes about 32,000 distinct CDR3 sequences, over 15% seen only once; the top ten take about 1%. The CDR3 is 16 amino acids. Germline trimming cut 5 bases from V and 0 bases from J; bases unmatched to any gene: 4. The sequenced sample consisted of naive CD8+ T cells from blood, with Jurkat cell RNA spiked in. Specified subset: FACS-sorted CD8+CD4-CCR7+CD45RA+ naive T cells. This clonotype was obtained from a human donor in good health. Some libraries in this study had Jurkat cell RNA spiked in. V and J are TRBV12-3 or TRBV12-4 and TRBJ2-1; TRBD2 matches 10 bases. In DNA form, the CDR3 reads TGTGCCAGCAGTCTACTAGCGGGGACCTCCTACAATGAGCAGTTCTTC. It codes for CASSLLAGTSYNEQFF.